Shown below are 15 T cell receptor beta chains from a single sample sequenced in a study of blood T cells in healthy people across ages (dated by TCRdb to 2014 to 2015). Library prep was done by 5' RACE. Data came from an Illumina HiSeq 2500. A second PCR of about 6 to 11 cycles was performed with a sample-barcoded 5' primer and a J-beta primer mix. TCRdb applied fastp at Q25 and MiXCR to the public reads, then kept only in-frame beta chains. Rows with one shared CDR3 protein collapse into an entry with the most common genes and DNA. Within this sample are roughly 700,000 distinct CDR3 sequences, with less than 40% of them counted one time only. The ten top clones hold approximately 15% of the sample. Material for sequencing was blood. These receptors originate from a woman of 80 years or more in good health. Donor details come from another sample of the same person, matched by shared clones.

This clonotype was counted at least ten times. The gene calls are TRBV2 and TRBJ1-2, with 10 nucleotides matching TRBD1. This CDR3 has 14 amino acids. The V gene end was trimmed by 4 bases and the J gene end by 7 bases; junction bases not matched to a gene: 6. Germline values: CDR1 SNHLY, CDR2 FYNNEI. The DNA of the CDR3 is TGTGCCAGCAGTGTGGGACAGGGGAAGGGTGGCTACACCTTC. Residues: CASSVGQGKGGYTF.

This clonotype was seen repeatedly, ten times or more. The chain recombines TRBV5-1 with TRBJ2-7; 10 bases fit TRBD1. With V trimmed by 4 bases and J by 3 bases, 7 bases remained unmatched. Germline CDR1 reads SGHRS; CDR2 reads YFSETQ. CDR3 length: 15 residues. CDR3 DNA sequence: TGCGCCAGCAGCGTGCAGGGGACAGGGGTCTACGAGCAGTACTTC. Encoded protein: CASSVQGTGVYEQYF.

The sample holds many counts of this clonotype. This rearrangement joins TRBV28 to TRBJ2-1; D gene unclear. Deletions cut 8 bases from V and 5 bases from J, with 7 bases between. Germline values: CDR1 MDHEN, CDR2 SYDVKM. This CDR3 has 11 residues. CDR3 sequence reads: CASALNNEQFF. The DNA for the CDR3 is TGTGCCAGCGCCTTGAACAATGAGCAGTTCTTC.

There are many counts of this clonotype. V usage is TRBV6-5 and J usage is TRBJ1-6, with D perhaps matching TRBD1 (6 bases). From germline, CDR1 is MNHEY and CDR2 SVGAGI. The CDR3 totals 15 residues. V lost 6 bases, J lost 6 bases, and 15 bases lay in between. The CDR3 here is CASRRPTGLNSPLHF. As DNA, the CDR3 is TGTGCCAGCAGGCGACCGACAGGTCTTAATTCACCCCTCCACTTT.

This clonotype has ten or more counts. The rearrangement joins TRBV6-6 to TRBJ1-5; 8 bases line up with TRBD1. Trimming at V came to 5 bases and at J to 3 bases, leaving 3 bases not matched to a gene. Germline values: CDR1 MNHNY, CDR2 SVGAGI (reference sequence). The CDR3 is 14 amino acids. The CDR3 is CASSAQGANQPQHF. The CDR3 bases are TGTGCCAGCAGTGCCCAGGGGGCCAATCAGCCCCAGCATTTT.

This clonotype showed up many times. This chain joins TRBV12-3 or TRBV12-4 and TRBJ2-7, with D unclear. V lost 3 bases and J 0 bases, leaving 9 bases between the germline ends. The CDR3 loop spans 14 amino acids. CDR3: CASSLAVDSYEQYF. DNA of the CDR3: TGTGCCAGCAGTTTGGCAGTCGACTCCTACGAGCAGTACTTC.

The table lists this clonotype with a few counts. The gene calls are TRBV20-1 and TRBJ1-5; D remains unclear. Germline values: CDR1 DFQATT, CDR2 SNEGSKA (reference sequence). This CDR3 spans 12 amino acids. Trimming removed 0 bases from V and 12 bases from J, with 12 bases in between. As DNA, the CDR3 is TGCAGTGCTAGAGACCAATACAGAGGCCAGCATTTT. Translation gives CSARDQYRGQHF.

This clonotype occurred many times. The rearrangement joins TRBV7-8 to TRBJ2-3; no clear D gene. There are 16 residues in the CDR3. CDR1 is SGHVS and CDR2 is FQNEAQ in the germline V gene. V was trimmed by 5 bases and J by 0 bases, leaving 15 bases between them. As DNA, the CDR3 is TGTGCCAGCAGCACAGCAGGAGACCTCAGCACAGATACGCAGTATTTT. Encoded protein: CASSTAGDLSTDTQYF.

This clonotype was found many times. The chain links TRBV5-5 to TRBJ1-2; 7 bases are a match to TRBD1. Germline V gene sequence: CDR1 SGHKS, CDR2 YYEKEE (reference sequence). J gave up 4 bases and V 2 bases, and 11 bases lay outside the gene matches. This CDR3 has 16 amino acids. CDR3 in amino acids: CASSLAVTGFLYGYTF. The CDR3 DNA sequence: TGTGCCAGCAGCTTAGCTGTGACAGGGTTCCTCTATGGCTACACCTTC.

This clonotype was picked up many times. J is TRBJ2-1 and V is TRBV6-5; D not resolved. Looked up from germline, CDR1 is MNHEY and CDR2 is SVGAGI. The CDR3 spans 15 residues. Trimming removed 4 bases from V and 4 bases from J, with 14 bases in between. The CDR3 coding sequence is TGTGCCAGCAGTTCAACTGGGTCGAATTACAATGAGCAGTTCTTC. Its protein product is CASSSTGSNYNEQFF.

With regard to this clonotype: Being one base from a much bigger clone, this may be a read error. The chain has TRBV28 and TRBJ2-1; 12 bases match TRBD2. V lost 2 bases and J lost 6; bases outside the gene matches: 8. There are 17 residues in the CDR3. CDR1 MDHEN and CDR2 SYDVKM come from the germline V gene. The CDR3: CASSLAASGGVGNEQFF. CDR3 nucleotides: TGTGCCAGCAGTTTAGCGGCTAGCGGGGGGGTAGGCAATGAGCAGTTCTTC.

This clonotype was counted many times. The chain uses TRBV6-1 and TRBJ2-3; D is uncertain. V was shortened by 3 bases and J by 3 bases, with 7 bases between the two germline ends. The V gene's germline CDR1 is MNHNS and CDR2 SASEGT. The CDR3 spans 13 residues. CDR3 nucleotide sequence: TGTGCCAGCAGTGACCGGCAGACAGATACGCAGTATTTT. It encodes CASSDRQTDTQYF.

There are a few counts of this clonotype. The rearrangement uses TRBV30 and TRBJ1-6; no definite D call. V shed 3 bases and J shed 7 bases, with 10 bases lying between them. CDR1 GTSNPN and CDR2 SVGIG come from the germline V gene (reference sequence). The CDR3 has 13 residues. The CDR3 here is CAWRDGLNSPLHF. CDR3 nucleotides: TGTGCCTGGAGGGACGGCTTAAATTCACCCCTCCACTTT.

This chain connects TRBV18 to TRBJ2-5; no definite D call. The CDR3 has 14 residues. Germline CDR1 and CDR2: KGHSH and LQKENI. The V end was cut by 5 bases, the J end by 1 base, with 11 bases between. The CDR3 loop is CASSIQDGQETQYF. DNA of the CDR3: TGTGCCAGCTCAATCCAGGACGGCCAAGAGACCCAGTACTTC.

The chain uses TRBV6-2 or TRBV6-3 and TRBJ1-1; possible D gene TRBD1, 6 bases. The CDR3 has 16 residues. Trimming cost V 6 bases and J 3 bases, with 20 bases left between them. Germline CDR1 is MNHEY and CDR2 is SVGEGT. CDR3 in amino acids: CASSSPLRGAYTEAFF. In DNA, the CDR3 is TGTGCCAGCAGCTCCCCACTGCGGGGGGCATACACTGAAGCTTTCTTT.